Here is one T cell receptor (beta chain) with its context. In germline, CDR1 is LNHDA, CDR2 SQIVND (reference sequence). The J segment lost 2 bases and the V segment lost 4 bases, leaving 7 bases of the junction unmatched. CDR3 length: 15 amino acids. These data belong to a study of blood T cell repertoires in COVID-19. About the study: The cDNA or gDNA used as material had been derived from T cells, B-cell-depleted T cells, or PBMCs.

TCRdb's table, derived via immunoSEQ multiplex PCR, lists solely in-frame clones and lacks some. The sample has more than 200,000 clones; about 90% are singletons. J is TRBJ2-7 and V is TRBV19; 8 bases fit TRBD2. Input material: peripheral blood. The clonotype originates from a man aged 30 to 45 with COVID-19, enrolled during active disease. The CDR3 region is CASSTQRERTYEQYF. In DNA form, the CDR3 reads TGTGCCAGTAGTACACAGCGGGAGAGGACCTACGAGCAGTACTTC.